These T cell receptor beta chains were read from a single sample in a study of blood T cells in healthy people across ages. Via MiXCR, TCRdb re-called the 5' RACE reads, giving one row per CDR3 protein. The sample shows hundreds of thousands of distinct CDR3 sequences, roughly 50% of them seen only once. Sample: blood. These receptors all come from a man aged 80 or over in good health. Both conserved end residues are part of each CDR3. The D gene is left open where the match is weak. Rows may omit the clone size; those that give it use once, few, many or a size class.

>TRBJ2-3|NA|NA|TRBV29-1
CSVFERVHRYAYF
TGCAGCGTTTTTGAGCGGGTACACAGATACGCGTATTTT
>TRBJ2-2|TRBD1|NA|TRBV28
CASIVQGVGGELFF
TGTGCCAGCATCGTACAGGGGGTAGGCGGGGAGCTGTTTTTT
>TRBJ1-5|TRBD1|few|TRBV4-1
CASSQVIGTAQPQHF
TGCGCCAGCAGCCAAGTTATCGGGACAGCGCAGCCCCAGCATTTT
>TRBJ2-1|TRBD1|NA|TRBV29-1
CSVEVLRTGGMSFF
TGCAGCGTTGAAGTTCTACGGACAGGGGGTATGTCGTTCTTC
>TRBJ2-5|TRBD1|NA|TRBV7-9
CASSPPRDRSIGIQYF
TGTGCCAGCAGCCCACCCCGGGACAGGTCGATAGGGATCCAGTACTTC
>TRBJ1-6|NA|NA|TRBV6-5
CASSYGQPWSSYNSPLHF
TGTGCCAGCAGTTACGGGCAGCCGTGGAGCTCCTATAATTCACCCCTCCACTTT
>TRBJ1-4|NA|NA|TRBV21-1
CASRVIEKLFF
TGTGCCAGCAGGGTGATTGAAAAACTGTTTTTT
>TRBJ2-3|TRBD1|NA|TRBV29-1
CSVRDRGPTDTQYF
TGCAGCGTTAGAGACAGGGGGCCCACAGATACGCAGTATTTT
>TRBJ2-5|TRBD2|NA|TRBV2
CASSFSGSSGTQYF
TGTGCCAGCAGTTTTAGCGGGAGTAGTGGGACCCAGTACTTC
>TRBJ2-5|NA|NA|TRBV4-1
CASSQPLAGSQETQYF
TGCGCCAGCAGCCAACCCCTGGCGGGCTCACAAGAGACCCAGTACTTC
>TRBJ2-7|TRBD1|few|TRBV20-1
CSASRTGNIPYEQYF
TGCAGTGCTAGCAGGACAGGGAATATACCCTACGAGCAGTACTTC
>TRBJ1-1|TRBD1|NA|TRBV28
CASSFWTGGGGRTEAFF
TGTGCCAGCAGTTTTTGGACAGGGGGCGGGGGACGCACTGAAGCTTTCTTT
>TRBJ2-7|NA|NA|TRBV30
CAGSISYEQYF
TGTGCCGGGAGTATATCCTACGAGCAGTACTTC
>TRBJ2-7|TRBD1|NA|TRBV7-4
CASSSQGQGVNKFPYEQYF
TGTGCCAGCAGCTCGCAGGGACAGGGGGTGAATAAATTCCCCTACGAGCAGTACTTC
>TRBJ2-1|NA|NA|TRBV29-1
CSVERLRDEQFF
TGCAGCGTTGAAAGGCTGCGCGATGAGCAGTTCTTC
>TRBJ2-3|TRBD2|once|TRBV18
CTSSLGLAGDTDTQYF
TGTACCAGCTCACTCGGACTAGCGGGAGACACAGATACGCAGTATTTT
>TRBJ2-1|NA|NA|TRBV5-1
CASSPRRVGNNEQFF
TGCGCCAGCAGCCCTCGACGCGTTGGGAACAATGAGCAGTTCTTC
>TRBJ2-5|NA|NA|TRBV11-1
CASSPLGSGLQETQYF
TGTGCCAGCAGCCCCCTCGGCAGCGGCCTCCAAGAGACCCAGTACTTC
>TRBJ1-2|NA|NA|TRBV29-1
CSVSTGPRGYTF
TGCAGCGTCAGTACAGGACCTCGGGGCTACACCTTC
>TRBJ1-1|TRBD1|NA|TRBV12-3/TRBV12-4
CASSYGTGGTNTEAFF
TGTGCCAGCAGCTACGGGACAGGGGGGACAAACACTGAAGCTTTCTTT
>TRBJ1-2|NA|NA|TRBV7-9
CASSLVGGPYYGYTF
TGTGCCAGCAGCTTAGTCGGGGGGCCCTACTATGGCTACACCTTC
>TRBJ2-5|NA|NA|TRBV20-1
CSARDGQRPGIETQYF
TGCAGTGCTAGAGATGGGCAGAGGCCTGGGATAGAGACCCAGTACTTC
>TRBJ2-2|NA|few|TRBV7-2
CAGSEGLFTGELFF
TGTGCCGGCAGCGAAGGACTATTTACCGGGGAGCTGTTTTTT
>TRBJ2-1|NA|NA|TRBV7-9
CASSNQDRLYNEQFF
TGTGCCAGCAGCAACCAAGACAGACTATACAATGAGCAGTTCTTC
>TRBJ2-1|NA|few|TRBV12-3/TRBV12-4
CASSLNAEQFF
TGTGCCAGCAGTTTAAACGCTGAGCAGTTCTTC
>TRBJ2-3|NA|NA|TRBV5-1
CASSSTTGSEHRYAYF
TGCGCCAGCAGCTCCACAACAGGGTCCGAGCACAGATACGCGTATTTT
>TRBJ2-3|NA|NA|TRBV20-1
CSARGITGTDTQYF
TGCAGTGCTAGGGGGATTACGGGCACAGATACGCAGTATTTT
>TRBJ2-7|NA|few|TRBV28
CASKEGRGEQYF
TGTGCCAGCAAAGAGGGCAGGGGCGAGCAGTACTTC
>TRBJ2-3|NA|NA|TRBV7-3
CASSFDSSTDTQYF
TGTGCCAGCAGCTTCGACAGCAGCACAGATACGCAGTATTTT
>TRBJ1-2|TRBD1|few|TRBV20-1
CSARGGTGGDGYTF
TGCAGTGCTAGAGGGGGGACAGGAGGCGATGGCTACACCTTC
>TRBJ2-1|TRBD2|few|TRBV29-1
CSVVSSGRSYNEQFF
TGCAGCGTGGTTTCTAGCGGTCGCTCCTACAATGAGCAGTTCTTC
>TRBJ2-2|NA|NA|TRBV3-1
CASSQDNSGPTGELFF
TGTGCCAGCAGCCAAGATAACTCGGGCCCCACCGGGGAGCTGTTTTTT
>TRBJ1-2|NA|NA|TRBV6-4
CASSTKPNYGYTF
TGTGCCAGCAGTACGAAGCCGAACTATGGCTACACCTTC
>TRBJ1-2|NA|once|TRBV3-1
CASSQGGLSYTF
TGTGCCAGCAGCCAAGGAGGGCTCTCTTACACCTTC
>TRBJ2-7|NA|NA|TRBV15
CATSRDGGGSSYEQYF
TGTGCCACCAGCAGAGACGGAGGGGGGAGTAGCTACGAGCAGTACTTC
>TRBJ1-5|TRBD1|NA|TRBV24-1
CATSDDRAQPQHF
TGTGCCACCAGTGATGACAGGGCTCAGCCCCAGCATTTT
>TRBJ2-3|TRBD2|NA|TRBV27
CASSWASGGGHRYAYF
TGTGCCAGCAGTTGGGCTAGCGGGGGTGGGCACAGATACGCGTATTTT
>TRBJ2-1|TRBD2|NA|TRBV5-1
CASSDFDLTSGSLYEQFF
TGCGCCAGCAGCGATTTCGATCTCACTAGCGGGAGTCTCTATGAGCAGTTCTTC
>TRBJ1-2|NA|few|TRBV29-1
CSVTQAGASGYTF
TGCAGCGTCACCCAGGCAGGGGCCAGCGGCTACACCTTC
>TRBJ2-7|NA|NA|TRBV18
CASSLKGGVYEQYF
TGTGCCAGCTCCCTTAAGGGGGGAGTTTACGAGCAGTACTTC
>TRBJ2-1|NA|few|TRBV27
CASTLDLPSSYNEQFF
TGTGCCAGCACCCTCGACCTGCCGAGCTCCTACAATGAGCAGTTCTTC
>TRBJ1-2|NA|NA|TRBV5-1
CASSLMTADLYGYTF
TGCGCCAGCAGCTTGATGACAGCCGACCTCTATGGCTACACCTTC
>TRBJ2-3|TRBD2|NA|TRBV7-3
CASSLSGGGGTQYF
TGTGCCAGCAGCTTATCGGGAGGGGGGGGTACGCAGTATTTT
>TRBJ2-7|NA|NA|TRBV28
CASSFESISYEQYF
TGTGCCAGCAGTTTTGAGTCTATATCCTACGAGCAGTACTTC
>TRBJ1-1|NA|NA|TRBV7-9
CASSFVGGSTEAFF
TGTGCCAGCAGCTTCGTAGGAGGGTCGACTGAAGCTTTCTTT
>TRBJ2-3|TRBD2|NA|TRBV3-1
CASSQLAGGSFTDTQYF
TGTGCCAGCAGCCAACTAGCGGGAGGGAGTTTCACAGATACGCAGTATTTT
>TRBJ2-3|NA|NA|TRBV4-1
CASSQGLSGAGDTQNF
TGCGCCAGCAGCCAAGGTCTTTCGGGGGCCGGAGATACGCAGAATTTT
>TRBJ2-7|NA|NA|TRBV15
CATSRPGGTRPLEQYF
TGTGCCACCAGCAGACCCGGGGGGACACGACCCCTCGAGCAGTACTTC
>TRBJ2-7|TRBD1|few|TRBV5-1
CATSPGTGISEQYF
TGCGCCACTAGTCCCGGGACAGGTATATCCGAGCAGTACTTC
>TRBJ2-6|NA|few|TRBV5-1
CASSLYVDRLSGANVLTF
TGCGCCAGCAGCTTGTATGTCGACAGACTCTCTGGGGCCAACGTCCTGACTTTC
>TRBJ2-3|NA|few|TRBV7-2
CASSLQLHTQYF
TGTGCCAGCAGCTTACAGTTGCATACGCAGTATTTT
>TRBJ2-1|NA|NA|TRBV6-4
CASSKEGVNNNEQFF
TGTGCCAGCAGTAAGGAGGGGGTCAACAACAATGAGCAGTTCTTC
>TRBJ2-3|NA|NA|TRBV19
CASSSSRAGEDRYAYF
TGTGCCAGTAGTTCAAGTCGTGCAGGGGAGGACAGATACGCGTATTTT
>TRBJ2-1|TRBD2|NA|TRBV27
CASSVHRGLGGYNEQFF
TGTGCCAGCAGTGTCCACCGGGGACTAGGGGGATACAATGAGCAGTTCTTC
>TRBJ2-3|TRBD2|NA|TRBV6-4
CASIKEREGGHRYAYF
TGTGCCAGCATCAAAGAGCGGGAGGGTGGGCACAGATACGCGTATTTT
>TRBJ2-2|NA|NA|TRBV7-2
CASSPRQNTGELFF
TGTGCCAGCAGCCCTCGACAGAACACCGGGGAGCTGTTTTTT
>TRBJ2-7|TRBD2|NA|TRBV18
CASSPTLLAGVSNEQYF
TGTGCCAGCTCACCTACACTTCTAGCGGGAGTCTCTAACGAGCAGTACTTC
>TRBJ2-1|NA|few|TRBV12-3/TRBV12-4
CASSWAGAGTNNEQFF
TGTGCCAGCAGCTGGGCCGGTGCCGGGACCAACAATGAGCAGTTCTTC
>TRBJ2-2|NA|NA|TRBV6-5
CASSYLPPGQNTGELFF
TGTGCCAGCAGTTACCTTCCTCCGGGACAGAACACCGGGGAGCTGTTTTTT
>TRBJ2-1|TRBD1|NA|TRBV5-1
CASSLEQGMSNEQFF
TGCGCCAGCAGCTTGGAACAGGGGATGAGTAATGAGCAGTTCTTC